Listed here are 27 T cell receptor beta chains from one sample, sequenced in a study of blood T cell repertoires in COVID-19 (TCRdb year 2020). Library method: the immunoSEQ multiplex PCR assay. Imported from immuneACCESS, the table was reduced by TCRdb to in-frame sequences with V and J called. These copies leave out some clones; in studies compared against another copy, an unresolved V gene accounts for under half, and the cause of the remainder is not known. The sample table holds 200,000 to 300,000 clones, of which 92% were seen once. About 0.79% of the sample is in the top ten clones. The sample consisted of peripheral blood. The receptor source for this set is a man aged 25-40 years with COVID-19, enrolled during active disease.

This clone was counted a few times. Within the sample, other DNA sequences also encode this same CDR3. This chain connects TRBV11-2 to TRBJ2-7, with no clear D. CDR3 length: 11 residues. The V gene's germline CDR1 is SGHAT and CDR2 FQNNGV. Trimming cost V 5 bases and J 3 bases, with 5 bases left between them. The CDR3 spells CASSPRYEQYF. CDR3 in DNA: TGTGCCAGCAGCCCGCGCTACGAGCAGTACTTC.

The chain is built from TRBV19 and TRBJ1-4; 7 nucleotides line up with TRBD1. CDR3 length equals 12 residues. From germline, CDR1 is LNHDA and CDR2 SQIVND (reference sequence). V was clipped by 6 bases and J by 5 bases; unmatched bases: 0. CDR3 coding DNA: TGTGCCAGTAGCAGGGGGAATGAAAAACTGTTTTTT. Protein sequence: CASSRGNEKLFF.

The chain recombines TRBV6-2 or TRBV6-3 with TRBJ2-4; D possibly corresponds to TRBD2 (6 bases). Trimming removed 7 bases from V and 3 bases from J, with 22 bases in between. Germline loops: CDR1 MNHEY, CDR2 SVGEGT. The CDR3 is made up of 17 amino acids. This CDR3 is CASTPGELTGLKNIQYF. The CDR3 DNA follows: TGTGCCAGCACCCCGGGAGAGCTAACGGGACTCAAAAACATTCAGTACTTC.

This clone has a single count. The rearrangement links TRBV4-1 to TRBJ2-1, with 8 bases fitting TRBD2. With V trimmed by 0 bases and J by 4 bases, 8 bases remained unmatched. From germline, CDR1 is MGHRA and CDR2 YSYEKL. The length of the CDR3 is 17 residues. The CDR3 DNA reads as TGCGCCAGCAGCCAAGATCAGACGGGGGGGTTGTACAATGAGCAGTTCTTC. It translates to CASSQDQTGGLYNEQFF.

V and J are TRBV24-1 and TRBJ2-3; weak D call: TRBD1 (6 bases). The CDR3 is 13 residues long. The germline V and J ends were trimmed by 10 bases and 2 bases, with 12 bases remaining between them. Germline-derived CDR1 and CDR2 are KGHDR and SFDVKD. The CDR3: CATSRGTTDTQYF. Written as DNA, the CDR3 is TGTGCCACTTCCAGGGGAACCACAGATACGCAGTATTTT.

J is TRBJ1-2 and V is TRBV4-1, with 7 bases lining up with TRBD1. The V gene end was trimmed by 3 bases and the J gene end by 1 base; junction bases not matched to a gene: 8. This CDR3 is 16 amino acids long. Looked up from germline, CDR1 is MGHRA and CDR2 is YSYEKL. CDR3 bases: TGCGCCAGCAGCCAGCAAACAGGGGTAATTAACTATGGCTACACCTTC. This translates into CASSQQTGVINYGYTF.

This rearrangement joins TRBV5-5 to TRBJ2-3; 7 positions match TRBD2. In germline, CDR1 is SGHKS, CDR2 YYEKEE (reference sequence). The CDR3 loop spans 16 amino acids. J lost 0 bases, V lost 4 bases, and 8 bases had no gene match. The CDR3 loop reads CASSILLRGSTDTQYF. The CDR3 DNA is TGTGCCAGCAGCATACTATTGCGGGGGAGCACAGATACGCAGTATTTT.

This clone was counted once. V usage is TRBV6-6 and J usage is TRBJ1-1; a weak D match, TRBD1 (5 bases). This CDR3 region has 14 residues. CDR1 and CDR2 from the germline V gene are MNHNY and SVGAGI (reference sequence). V shed 3 bases and J shed 1 base, with 9 bases lying between them. The CDR3 nucleotides are TGTGCCAGCAGTTATCAGGGAGGGAACACTGAAGCTTTCTTT. Its translation is CASSYQGGNTEAFF.

J is TRBJ2-1 and V is TRBV7-9; 12 bases map to TRBD2. CDR1 and CDR2 (germline): SEHNR, FQNEAQ (reference sequence). The CDR3 length is 17 residues. With 5 bases clipped from V and 4 bases from J, the junction kept 9 bases outside the gene matches. The CDR3 nucleotides read TGTGCCAGCAGCCGACTTAGACTAGCGGGAGTTTACAATGAGCAGTTCTTC. It codes for CASSRLRLAGVYNEQFF.

This rearrangement joins TRBV11-2 to TRBJ1-1; D is ambiguous. The ends were cut back, 3 bases at V and 1 base at J, with 6 bases in the middle. The germline V gene encodes CDR1 SGHAT and CDR2 FQNNGV. This CDR3 comprises 13 residues. For the CDR3, the DNA is TGTGCCAGCAGCTTCTCTCCGAACACTGAAGCTTTCTTT. Residues: CASSFSPNTEAFF.

The chain joins TRBV7-9 to TRBJ1-2; possible D gene TRBD1, 6 bases. Between the trimmed V and J ends, which lost 8 bases and 8 bases, there was a span of 21 bases. Germline loops: CDR1 SEHNR, CDR2 FQNEAQ (reference sequence). The CDR3 loop spans 14 amino acids. DNA of the CDR3: TGTGCCAGCGGACCGGCGGGGGGCGCTTTGGGCTACACCTTC. Residues: CASGPAGGALGYTF.

The chain has TRBV7-7 and TRBJ2-5; a possible D gene is TRBD2 (6 bases). The germline V and J ends were trimmed by 6 bases and 3 bases, with 11 bases remaining between them. This CDR3 contains 13 residues. The germline V gene has CDR1 SSHAT and CDR2 FNYEAQ (reference sequence). The CDR3 DNA reads TGTGCCAGCAGTTTTTCGGGGGAAGAGACCCAGTACTTC. It is translated as CASSFSGEETQYF.

This clone was observed a single time. The chain uses TRBV11-1 and TRBJ2-1; 7 positions match TRBD1. Losses at the gene ends were 7 bases for V and 5 bases for J; bases not matched to a gene: 11. In germline, CDR1 is SGHAT, CDR2 FQDESV (reference sequence). The CDR3 covers 15 residues. CDR3 coding DNA: TGTGCCAGCACCACAGGGGCTAGCCGGAACAATGAGCAGTTCTTC. Residues: CASTTGASRNNEQFF.

The rearrangement links TRBV5-1 to TRBJ1-2, with D tentatively TRBD1 (6 bases). Trimming removed 0 bases from V and 2 bases from J, with 11 bases in between. Germline CDR1 and CDR2: SGHRS and YFSETQ. The CDR3 has 15 amino acids. The CDR3 sequence is CASSLAPGQNYGYTF. Written as DNA, the CDR3 is TGCGCCAGCAGCTTGGCCCCGGGACAAAACTATGGCTACACCTTC. The full variable domain, rest sourced from reference TRBV5-1 and TRBJ1-2, is KAGVTQTPRYLIKTRGQQVTLSCSPISGHRSVSWYQQTPGQGLQFLFEYFSETQRNKGNFPGRFSGRQFSNSRSEMNVSTLELGDSALYLCASSLAPGQNYGYTFGSGTRLTVV.

The rearrangement uses TRBV5-5 and TRBJ1-1, with TRBD1 matching over 7 bases. J gave up 5 bases and V 2 bases, and 6 bases lay outside the gene matches. Germline CDR1 is SGHKS and CDR2 is YYEKEE (reference sequence). The CDR3 spans 14 residues. DNA for the CDR3: TGTGCCAGCAGCTTCCAGGGGGGATCGACTGAAGCTTTCTTT. It encodes CASSFQGGSTEAFF.

This clone has only one observation. The chain joins TRBV6-6 to TRBJ2-7; D may be TRBD1 (5 bases). The germline V and J ends were trimmed by 3 bases and 3 bases, with 12 bases remaining between them. CDR3 length equals 14 residues. Germline V gene sequence: CDR1 MNHNY, CDR2 SVGAGI (reference sequence). The CDR3 protein is CASSYQGLLYEQYF. In nucleotides, the CDR3 is TGTGCCAGCAGTTATCAGGGCCTCCTCTACGAGCAGTACTTC.

The V and J genes are TRBV4-1 and TRBJ1-5; maybe TRBD1 (6 bases). The CDR3 covers 14 residues. The germline V gene encodes CDR1 MGHRA and CDR2 YSYEKL. Trimming removed 1 base at V and 5 bases at J, with 9 bases between. This CDR3 is CASSQARTDQPQHF. Written as DNA, the CDR3 is TGCGCCAGCAGCCAAGCTCGGACAGATCAGCCCCAGCATTTT.

The rearrangement joins TRBV9 to TRBJ1-5; possibly TRBD1 for D (6 bases). CDR1 is SGDLS, CDR2 YYNGEE, per germline. V lost 3 bases and J lost 4, with 14 bases in between. The length of the CDR3 is 15 residues. CDR3 sequence: CASSAFGTPNQPQHF. The CDR3 DNA reads as TGTGCCAGCAGCGCATTCGGGACACCTAATCAGCCCCAGCATTTT.

This chain connects TRBV3-1 (or the pseudogene TRBV3-2) to TRBJ1-1; the D is unclear. CDR1 and CDR2 from the germline V gene are LGHDT and YNNKEL (reference sequence). Trimming shortened V by 7 bases and J by 1 base, and 13 bases separated the two germline ends. CDR3 length equals 14 residues. The CDR3 nucleotides are TGTGCCAGCAAACCCCTAGACTCGAACACTGAAGCTTTCTTT. Protein product: CASKPLDSNTEAFF.

The V gene is TRBV19, the J gene TRBJ1-2, with D possibly being TRBD1 (5 bases). The CDR3 has 13 amino acids. The V gene lost 8 bases and the J gene lost 2 bases, with 12 bases spanning the gap. Germline V gives CDR1 LNHDA, CDR2 SQIVND (reference sequence). In DNA form, the CDR3 reads TGTGCCAGTCAGGGTTTAGGGAACTATGGCTACACCTTC. Protein: CASQGLGNYGYTF.

The genes are TRBV2 and TRBJ1-6, with TRBD1 matching 9 bases. The ends lost 7 bases at V and 9 bases at J; junction bases unmatched: 16. CDR1 SNHLY and CDR2 FYNNEI come from the germline V gene. This CDR3 spans 17 amino acids. The CDR3 coding sequence is TGTGCCAGCACCGAAGACAGGGGGGGGGCCGGAAGTTCACCCCTCCACTTT. It encodes CASTEDRGGAGSSPLHF.

The genes are TRBV5-1 and TRBJ1-4; D gene unclear. Trimming cost V 5 bases and J 6 bases, with 11 bases left between them. This CDR3 has 13 amino acids. CDR1 and CDR2 from the germline V gene are SGHRS and YFSETQ. CDR3 sequence: CASREGGDEKLFF. The CDR3 coding sequence is TGCGCCAGCAGGGAGGGTGGAGATGAAAAACTGTTTTTT.

This clone was seen a few times. The rearrangement links TRBV4-1 to TRBJ1-5, with D possibly being TRBD1 (5 bases). The V end was cut by 1 base, the J end by 2 bases, with 18 bases between. Germline loops: CDR1 MGHRA, CDR2 YSYEKL. The CDR3 extends over 18 amino acids. The CDR3 sequence: CASSQAPAWGAGNQPQHF. For the CDR3, the DNA is TGCGCCAGCAGCCAAGCCCCGGCCTGGGGCGCGGGCAATCAGCCCCAGCATTTT.

V gene TRBV24-1 combines with J gene TRBJ2-2, with D tentatively TRBD1 (9 bases). Germline assignment: CDR1 KGHDR and CDR2 SFDVKD. Between the trimmed V and J ends, which lost 8 bases and 1 base, there was a span of 16 bases. The CDR3 covers 16 residues. The CDR3 DNA is TGTGCCACCACCCGGGGGGGACAGGGGAACACCGGGGAGCTGTTTTTT. It yields the protein CATTRGGQGNTGELFF.

V and J are TRBV5-1 and TRBJ1-2, with D perhaps matching TRBD1 (6 bases). Germline V gene data show CDR1 as SGHRS and CDR2 as YFSETQ. CDR3 size: 15 residues. V was clipped by 4 bases and J by 4 bases, with 17 bases between them. The CDR3 DNA is TGCGCCAGCAGCCCCGCGACACAGGGCAGCTATGGCTACACCTTC. This sequence encodes CASSPATQGSYGYTF.

V gene TRBV1 combines with J gene TRBJ1-1; the table's D call TRBD1 went unverified against the DNA. TRBV1 constitutes a pseudogene. This CDR3 has 12 amino acids. The CDR3 spells CTSSRAQGGAFF. CDR3 nucleotide sequence: TGCACCAGCAGCCGAGCACAGGGCGGTGCTTTCTTT.

The chain uses TRBV14 and TRBJ1-2; a possible D gene is TRBD1 (5 bases). V dropped 4 bases and J dropped 4 bases, with 7 bases sitting between them. Germline CDR1 reads SGHDN; CDR2 reads FVKESK. This CDR3 has 12 amino acids. This CDR3 is CASSRGGYGYTF. CDR3 bases: TGTGCCAGCAGCCGGGGGGGCTATGGCTACACCTTC.